These 13 T cell receptor beta chains were sequenced from one sample in a study of blood T cell repertoires in COVID-19. The repertoire was sequenced with immunoSEQ multiplex PCR; TCRdb's copy has only in-frame clones and lacks some. Among 65,000 to 90,000 clones listed, more than 80% were seen once. The source material was peripheral blood. The source is a human donor in a cohort sampled during active COVID-19.

CDR3 DNA: TGTGCCAGCAGCTCGGGACTCAGCACAGATACGCAGTATTTT. Amino acid sequence: CASSSGLSTDTQYF. The chain is built from TRBV5-6 and TRBJ2-3; weak D call: TRBD2 (6 bases). Germline assignment: CDR1 SGHDT and CDR2 YYEEEE. The V and J ends lost 3 bases and 0 bases respectively, with 8 bases between them. This CDR3 contains 14 residues.

The V call is TRBV2, the J call TRBJ1-3; D ambiguous. Trimming pared 3 bases from V and 0 bases from J, leaving 9 bases between. Germline V lookup: CDR1 SNHLY, CDR2 FYNNEI. CDR3 size: 15 residues. CDR3 in amino acids: CASSERLISGNTIYF. The CDR3, as DNA: TGTGCCAGCAGTGAGAGGCTAATCTCTGGAAACACCATATATTTT.

This clone was found once. The chain employs TRBV5-5 and TRBJ2-4; no clear D. Trimming shortened V by 6 bases and J by 3 bases, and 16 bases separated the two germline ends. Germline CDR1 and CDR2: SGHKS and YYEKEE (reference sequence). The CDR3 extends over 15 amino acids. CDR3 sequence (DNA): TGTGCCAGCACCCCCTCCAGGTCAGACAAAAACATTCAGTACTTC. Translated: CASTPSRSDKNIQYF.

The chain joins TRBV28 to TRBJ1-1; a possible D gene is TRBD1 (6 bases). This CDR3 has 15 residues. Germline loops: CDR1 MDHEN, CDR2 SYDVKM. V lost 7 bases and J 0 bases, leaving 15 bases between the germline ends. CDR3 DNA: TGTGCCAGCAATCCGCGGGGGGGGCTGAACACTGAAGCTTTCTTT. As protein: CASNPRGGLNTEAFF.

This chain joins TRBV19 and TRBJ1-1; possibly TRBD1 for D (6 bases). The CDR3 has 14 residues. Germline CDR1 is LNHDA and CDR2 is SQIVND (reference sequence). V shed 5 bases and J shed 5 bases, with 15 bases lying between them. CDR3 in amino acids: CASSSQGSKTEAFF. The CDR3 nucleotides are TGTGCCAGTAGTTCCCAGGGGTCAAAGACTGAAGCTTTCTTT.

This chain connects TRBV7-8 to TRBJ2-5; D unclear. Germline values: CDR1 SGHVS, CDR2 FQNEAQ. Deletions cut 5 bases from V and 5 bases from J, with 9 bases between. CDR3 length equals 12 residues. CDR3 nucleotides: TGTGCCAGCAGCCCCCCCGTTGAGACCCAGTACTTC. This sequence encodes CASSPPVETQYF.

The rearrangement uses TRBV3-1 (or the pseudogene TRBV3-2) and TRBJ1-6; TRBD1 agrees at 8 bases. The CDR3 length is 14 residues. Trimming at V came to 1 base and at J to 9 bases, leaving 2 bases not matched to a gene. From germline, CDR1 is LGHDT and CDR2 YNNKEL (reference sequence). The CDR3 region is CASSQGRGPSPLHF. The CDR3 nucleotides are TGTGCCAGCAGCCAAGGCAGGGGGCCTTCACCCCTCCACTTT.

The rearrangement joins TRBV5-1 to TRBJ1-4; 9 bases match TRBD1. V trimming: 4 bases; J trimming: 7 bases; junction bases outside the gene matches: 11. Germline-derived CDR1 and CDR2 are SGHRS and YFSETQ. The CDR3 extends over 16 amino acids. The CDR3 here is CASSPSGDRVPEKLFF. CDR3 coding DNA: TGCGCCAGCAGCCCCTCGGGGGACAGGGTGCCTGAAAAACTGTTTTTT.

The chain combines TRBV28 with TRBJ2-7, with 9 positions matching TRBD2. Germline CDR1 MDHEN, CDR2 SYDVKM. Losses at the gene ends were 2 bases for V and 5 bases for J; bases not matched to a gene: 4. The CDR3 length is 14 residues. CDR3 protein: CASSLIAGAHEQYF. For the CDR3, the DNA is TGTGCCAGCAGTTTAATAGCGGGGGCCCACGAGCAGTACTTC. The variable domain in full, with the rest retrieved from reference TRBV28 and TRBJ2-7, is DVKVTQSSRYLVKRTGEKVFLECVQDMDHENMFWYRQDPGLGLRLIYFSYDVKMKEKGDIPEGYSVSREKKERFSLILESASTNQTSMYLCASSLIAGAHEQYFGPGTRLTVT.

The CDR3 spells CASSFIEGSVKNIQYF. CDR3 nucleotide sequence: TGTGCCAGCAGCTTTATCGAAGGGAGTGTCAAAAACATTCAGTACTTC. J is TRBJ2-4 and V is TRBV5-6; weak D call: TRBD2 (5 bases). Germline CDR1 SGHDT, CDR2 YYEEEE. This CDR3 has 16 residues. Trimming cost V 2 bases and J 3 bases, with 15 bases left between them.

A few counts support this clone. For the CDR3, the DNA is TGTGCCACCAGCACAACGGACAGGGGCGCCCCCCGGGGCACTGAAGCTTTCTTT. Protein product: CATSTTDRGAPRGTEAFF. This chain joins TRBV15 and TRBJ1-1; 9 nucleotides match TRBD1. Losses at the gene ends were 4 bases for V and 4 bases for J; bases not matched to a gene: 16. CDR3 length: 18 amino acids. The germline V gene encodes CDR1 LNHNV and CDR2 YYDKDF (reference sequence). The full variable domain, completed using reference TRBV15 and TRBJ1-1, is DAMVIQNPRYQVTQFGKPVTLSCSQTLNHNVMYWYQQKSSQAPKLLFHYYDKDFNNEADTPDNFQSRRPNTSFCFLDIRSPGLGDTAMYLCATSTTDRGAPRGTEAFFGQGTRLTVV.

The chain carries TRBV2 and TRBJ2-5, with 9 bases that match TRBD1. CDR3 size: 13 residues. The J segment lost 5 bases and the V segment lost 6 bases, leaving 4 bases of the junction unmatched. Germline V gene lookup returns CDR1 SNHLY and CDR2 FYNNEI. CDR3 residues: CASRETGGETQYF. The CDR3 coding sequence is TGTGCCAGCAGGGAGACAGGGGGGGAGACCCAGTACTTC. The full variable domain, completed using reference TRBV2 and TRBJ2-5, is EPEVTQTPSHQVTQMGQEVILRCVPISNHLYFYWYRQILGQKVEFLVSFYNNEISEKSEIFDDQFSVERPDGSNFTLKIRSTKLEDSAMYFCASRETGGETQYFGPGTRLLVL.

The chain joins TRBV5-1 to TRBJ2-2; tentatively, D is TRBD1 (6 bases). The CDR3 has 15 residues. Germline V lookup: CDR1 SGHRS, CDR2 YFSETQ. The V gene lost 0 bases and the J gene lost 3 bases, with 9 bases spanning the gap. CDR3 amino acids: CASSLDRADTGELFF. CDR3 coding DNA: TGCGCCAGCAGCTTGGACAGGGCGGACACCGGGGAGCTGTTTTTT.